This record looks at one T cell receptor (beta chain) sequence and its context. Its antigen is unknown. This specimen comes from a study of CD8+ T cells in alopecia areata. Documented treatment: oral pan-JAK inhibitor, 5-10 mg twice daily. Separation by sorting yielded CD4+ and CD8+ T cells from PBMCs. Points from the study as a whole: The study also sequences resident alphabeta T cells of normal skin in scalp samples. TCR sharing across patients was less clear than in mice, possibly HLA-related.

Extracted from the samples, RNA was reverse transcribed into cDNA to serve as the sequencing template. Here immunoSEQ multiplex PCR was the method, and the copy in TCRdb shows in-frame clones only, minus some. The data hold 190,000 or so clones, with 58% observed a single time. The CDR3 loop spans 14 amino acids. Germline V gives CDR1 MGHRA, CDR2 YSYEKL. The V and J ends lost 4 bases and 2 bases respectively, with 10 bases between them. The gene calls are TRBV4-1 and TRBJ2-3; D remains unclear. This TCR came from a human donor with alopecia areata. Sequenced here: CD4+ T cells sorted from blood, sampled at week 24, from a patient treated with tofacitinib. This CDR3 is CASSPYLATDTQYF. The CDR3 region has the DNA TGCGCCAGCAGCCCTTACCTTGCCACAGATACGCAGTATTTT.